This T cell receptor (beta chain) was recovered during a study of cytomegalovirus exposure and HLA in healthy donors. Study-wide results and caveats: Most TCR sequences proved rare, with some public TCRs found in many donors. At a 0.05 false discovery rate, a later analysis found approximately 15,000 TCR beta sequences to be associated with HLA alleles. CMV serostatus was the only immune exposure information that was available. V- and J-gene trimming of TCR beta was linked (in a later analysis) to a missense DCLRE1C variant.

The PCR was carried out with 60 Vbeta primers and 13 Jbeta primers. The method was immunoSEQ multiplex PCR; TCRdb's version includes in-frame clones alone and lacks a portion of them. The sample gives about 150,000 clones, around 77% of which show up once; about 4.5% is in the top ten. In the case of this clone: Its antigen is not identified.

V lost 3 bases and J lost 5; bases outside the gene matches: 11. Germline lookup yields CDR1 SGDLS and CDR2 YYNGEE. The CDR3 runs 16 residues. The receptor was isolated from a man younger than 45 in good health. Sequenced input: PBMCs. This rearrangement joins TRBV9 to TRBJ2-1; the match to TRBD1 covers 7 bases. CDR3 sequence reads: CASSAGDSRNNNEQFF. The CDR3 bases are TGTGCCAGCAGCGCAGGGGACAGCAGGAATAACAATGAGCAGTTCTTC. Variable domain in full (rest from reference TRBV9 and TRBJ2-1): DSGVTQTPKHLITATGQRVTLRCSPRSGDLSVYWYQQSLDQGLQFLIQYYNGEERAKGNILERFSAQQFPDLHSELNLSSLELGDSALYFCASSAGDSRNNNEQFFGPGTRLTVL.